Listed below are T cell receptor beta chains from one sample, sequenced in a study of early T cells in non-severe SARS-CoV-2 infection. TCRdb reanalysed the 5' RACE reads using MiXCR and keeps one entry per CDR3 protein. Of 39,000 or so distinct CDR3 sequences listed, less than 7% are singletons. The sample was whole blood, taken at baseline. The receptor source for this set is an adult who was a healthcare worker with PCR-confirmed SARS-CoV-2 infection or an uninfected control (not recorded which). The CDR3 runs from the conserved cysteine through the conserved F or W. Each record gives: V gene, D gene, clone size, J gene, CDR3 protein, CDR3 DNA. A D gene is named only where the DNA matches it firmly. A row's size may be missing; if present it is once, few, many or a size class.

>TRBV12-3/TRBV12-4|-|many|TRBJ2-1
CASSFPGLYANEQFF
TGTGCCAGCAGTTTTCCGGGACTGTATGCCAATGAGCAGTTCTTC
>TRBV6-2/TRBV6-3|TRBD1|many|TRBJ1-2
CASSYEGQGRRGYTF
TGTGCCAGCAGTTATGAAGGACAGGGTCGCCGTGGCTACACCTTC
>TRBV10-2|-|many|TRBJ1-2
CASSESAKGPMGGYTF
TGCGCCAGCAGTGAGTCAGCGAAGGGGCCCATGGGGGGCTACACCTTC
>TRBV20-1|TRBD1|many|TRBJ2-4
CSARDMTGNLNIQYF
TGCAGTGCTAGAGATATGACAGGGAACCTAAACATTCAGTACTTC
>TRBV6-2/TRBV6-3|-|many|TRBJ2-7
CATGRRSEQYF
TGTGCCACCGGAAGAAGGAGCGAGCAGTACTTC
>TRBV7-2|-|many|TRBJ2-7
CASSLGSGVYYEQYF
TGTGCCAGCAGCTTAGGGTCAGGGGTATACTACGAGCAGTACTTC
>TRBV2|-|many|TRBJ2-7
CASSGPDKPYEQYF
TGTGCCAGCAGTGGTCCAGACAAACCCTACGAGCAGTACTTC
>TRBV2|-|-|TRBJ2-3
CASSVRGTTDTQYF
TGTGCCAGCAGTGTGAGGGGAACCACAGATACGCAGTATTTT
>TRBV29-1|TRBD1|many|TRBJ1-1
CSTKGTGVEAFF
TGCAGCACTAAGGGGACAGGCGTTGAAGCTTTCTTT
>TRBV11-2|-|many|TRBJ2-7
CASSQGGYEQYF
TGTGCCAGCAGCCAGGGAGGCTACGAGCAGTACTTC
>TRBV5-1|-|-|TRBJ2-3
CASKGSGTDTQYF
TGCGCCAGCAAGGGAAGTGGCACAGATACGCAGTATTTT
>TRBV30|-|many|TRBJ2-3
CAWSVGLATDTQYF
TGTGCCTGGAGTGTAGGCCTAGCGACAGATACGCAGTATTTT
>TRBV25-1|-|few|TRBJ1-2
CASSARTSPEGYGYTF
TGTGCCAGCAGTGCCCGGACATCTCCGGAGGGCTATGGCTACACCTTC
>TRBV6-5|TRBD1|many|TRBJ2-7
CASSWDRASYELYF
TGTGCCAGCAGTTGGGACAGGGCTTCCTACGAGCTGTACTTC
>TRBV6-5|-|many|TRBJ2-2
CASSPRGSHTGELFF
TGTGCCAGCAGCCCCAGGGGCTCTCACACCGGGGAGCTGTTTTTT
>TRBV29-1|-|few|TRBJ2-5
CSVERRETQYF
TGCAGCGTTGAAAGGCGAGAGACCCAGTACTTC
>TRBV19|-|many|TRBJ1-2
CASSIEGLGYTF
TGTGCCAGTAGTATTGAAGGACTCGGCTACACCTTC
>TRBV5-6|TRBD1|many|TRBJ1-1
CASSSQLQGRNEAFF
TGTGCCAGCAGTTCCCAACTACAGGGGAGGAATGAAGCTTTCTTT
>TRBV15|TRBD2|many|TRBJ2-4
CATSRDHLAGDSIQYF
TGTGCCACCAGCAGAGATCACCTAGCGGGAGACAGCATTCAGTACTTC
>TRBV29-1|TRBD2|many|TRBJ2-7
CSVGPDISGRALYLYEQYF
TGCAGCGTTGGCCCGGACATTAGCGGGAGGGCCTTATATCTGTACGAGCAGTACTTC
>TRBV3-1|TRBD2|few|TRBJ2-1
CASSQDRASGRLNEQFF
TGTGCCAGCAGCCAAGATCGAGCTAGCGGGAGACTCAATGAGCAGTTCTTC
>TRBV7-2|-|few|TRBJ2-7
CASSFAQSYEQYF
TGTGCCAGCAGCTTCGCCCAGTCCTACGAGCAGTACTTC
>TRBV15|-|many|TRBJ1-5
CATSSLNQPQHF
TGTGCCACCAGCAGCCTTAATCAGCCCCAGCATTTT
>TRBV3-1|-|many|TRBJ2-5
CASSPPVRETQYF
TGTGCCAGCAGCCCGCCGGTTCGGGAGACCCAGTACTTC
>TRBV4-1|-|many|TRBJ2-1
CASSQEGRTVGDEQFF
TGCGCCAGCAGCCAAGAAGGGCGGACGGTGGGCGATGAGCAGTTCTTC
>TRBV20-1|-|many|TRBJ2-4
CSAWGSGENIQYF
TGCAGTGCTTGGGGTAGCGGAGAAAACATTCAGTACTTC
>TRBV12-3/TRBV12-4|-|few|TRBJ1-5
CASSDPGRGNQPQHF
TGTGCCAGCAGTGATCCGGGCCGGGGCAATCAGCCCCAGCATTTT
>TRBV3-1|TRBD1|many|TRBJ2-7
CASSQPWTGGVEQYF
TGTGCCAGCAGCCAGCCGTGGACAGGGGGCGTCGAGCAGTACTTC
>TRBV24-1|-|many|TRBJ2-7
CATTEWGALHEQYF
TGTGCCACCACCGAGTGGGGGGCGCTGCACGAGCAGTACTTC
>TRBV29-1|-|many|TRBJ1-6
CSVEDLPGSPLHF
TGCAGCGTTGAAGATCTGCCAGGTTCACCCCTCCACTTT
>TRBV6-6|TRBD1|many|TRBJ2-7
CASSYGQGYSYEQYF
TGTGCCAGCAGTTACGGACAGGGCTACTCCTACGAGCAGTACTTC
>TRBV7-2|-|many|TRBJ1-4
CASSLVYNEKLFF
TGTGCCAGCAGCTTGGTGTATAATGAAAAACTGTTTTTT
>TRBV2|TRBD2|few|TRBJ2-2
CASSPASGSTGELFF
TGTGCCAGCAGCCCGGCTAGCGGGAGCACCGGGGAGCTGTTTTTT
>TRBV30|-|few|TRBJ1-1
CAWSVRGRNTEAFF
TGTGCCTGGAGTGTACGGGGACGGAACACTGAAGCTTTCTTT
>TRBV30|TRBD2|many|TRBJ2-4
CAWSGTSGRGNIQYF
TGTGCCTGGAGTGGGACTAGCGGGAGGGGAAACATTCAGTACTTC
>TRBV9|TRBD2|many|TRBJ2-3
CASSPSLAGADTQYF
TGTGCCAGCAGCCCCAGCCTGGCGGGAGCGGATACGCAGTATTTT
>TRBV11-2|-|many|TRBJ1-5
CASSLSGTQPQHF
TGTGCCAGCAGCTTATCAGGGACTCAGCCCCAGCATTTT
>TRBV28|-|many|TRBJ1-2
CASSSASTGSYGYTF
TGTGCCAGCAGTTCCGCCTCGACAGGCTCCTATGGCTACACCTTC
>TRBV4-1|-|many|TRBJ1-1
CASSPFDPGNTEAFF
TGCGCCAGCAGCCCCTTTGATCCAGGGAACACTGAAGCTTTCTTT
>TRBV29-1|-|few|TRBJ2-5
CSVGTGPTIQETQYF
TGCAGCGTTGGAACAGGACCTACCATCCAAGAGACCCAGTACTTC
>TRBV5-6|-|many|TRBJ2-5
CASSYLIGKTQYF
TGTGCCAGCAGCTACCTGATCGGGAAGACCCAGTACTTC
>TRBV10-3|-|many|TRBJ1-2
CAISDPQSYTF
TGTGCCATCAGTGACCCCCAGAGCTACACCTTC
>TRBV18|TRBD2|many|TRBJ2-7
CASSPGLAGPLEQYF
TGTGCCAGCTCACCGGGACTAGCGGGACCCCTTGAGCAGTACTTC
>TRBV6-5|-|many|TRBJ2-1
CASSGGGGYNEQFF
TGTGCCAGCTCTGGGGGCGGCGGTTACAATGAGCAGTTCTTC
>TRBV4-3|-|many|TRBJ1-1
CASSQASGGGTEAFF
TGCGCCAGCAGCCAAGCGAGTGGGGGTGGAACTGAAGCTTTCTTT
>TRBV20-1|TRBD1|many|TRBJ2-7
CSARDPGQGALVGVRVPYEQYF
TGCAGTGCTAGAGATCCCGGACAGGGGGCCTTAGTAGGGGTCCGGGTCCCCTACGAGCAGTACTTC
>TRBV7-8|-|many|TRBJ2-7
CASSLGRGRSYEQYF
TGTGCCAGCAGCTTAGGGAGGGGACGATCCTACGAGCAGTACTTC
>TRBV15|-|many|TRBJ2-5
CATSRESAGVETQYF
TGTGCCACCAGCAGAGAAAGCGCCGGGGTTGAGACCCAGTACTTC
>TRBV7-9|-|-|TRBJ2-5
CASSREETQYF
TGTGCCAGCTCGAGAGAAGAGACCCAGTACTTC
>TRBV20-1|TRBD2|-|TRBJ2-7
CSASGTGTSGTYEQYF
TGCAGTGCTTCCGGGACTGGGACTAGCGGAACCTACGAGCAGTACTTC
>TRBV5-4|TRBD1|many|TRBJ1-1
CASSSQDRGLAEAFF
TGTGCCAGCAGCTCACAGGACAGGGGGCTGGCTGAAGCTTTCTTT
>TRBV6-5|TRBD1|many|TRBJ1-6
CASSYSGRTGGSPLHF
TGTGCCAGCAGTTACTCTGGTAGGACAGGGGGCTCACCCCTCCACTTT